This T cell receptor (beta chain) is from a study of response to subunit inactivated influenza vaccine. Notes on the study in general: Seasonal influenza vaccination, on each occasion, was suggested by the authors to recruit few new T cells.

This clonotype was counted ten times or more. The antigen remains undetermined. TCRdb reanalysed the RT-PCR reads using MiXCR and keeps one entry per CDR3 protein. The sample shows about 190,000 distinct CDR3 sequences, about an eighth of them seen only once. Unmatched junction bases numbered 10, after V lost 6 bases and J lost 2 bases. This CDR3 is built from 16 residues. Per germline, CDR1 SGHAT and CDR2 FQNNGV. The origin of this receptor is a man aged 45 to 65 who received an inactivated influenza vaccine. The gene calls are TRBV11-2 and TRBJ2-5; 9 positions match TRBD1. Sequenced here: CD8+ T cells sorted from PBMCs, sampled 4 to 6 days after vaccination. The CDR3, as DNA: TGTGCCAGCAGAGAAACAGGGGGCTTAGGGCAAGAGACCCAGTACTTC. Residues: CASRETGGLGQETQYF.